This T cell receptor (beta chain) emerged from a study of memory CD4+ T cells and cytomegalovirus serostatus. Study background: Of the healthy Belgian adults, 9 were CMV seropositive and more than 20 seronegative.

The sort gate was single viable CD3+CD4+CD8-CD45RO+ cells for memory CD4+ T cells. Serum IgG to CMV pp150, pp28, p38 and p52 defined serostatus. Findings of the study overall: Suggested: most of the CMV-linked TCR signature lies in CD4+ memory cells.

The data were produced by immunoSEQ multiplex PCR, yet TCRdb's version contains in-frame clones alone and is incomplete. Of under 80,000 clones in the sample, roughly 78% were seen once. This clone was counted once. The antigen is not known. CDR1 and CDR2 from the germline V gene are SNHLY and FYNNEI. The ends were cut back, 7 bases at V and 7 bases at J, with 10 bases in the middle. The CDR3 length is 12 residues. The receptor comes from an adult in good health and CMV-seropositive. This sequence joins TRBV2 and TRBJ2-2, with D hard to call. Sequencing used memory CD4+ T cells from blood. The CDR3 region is CASNRLLGELFF. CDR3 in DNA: TGTGCCAGCAATAGACTTCTCGGGGAGCTGTTTTTT.